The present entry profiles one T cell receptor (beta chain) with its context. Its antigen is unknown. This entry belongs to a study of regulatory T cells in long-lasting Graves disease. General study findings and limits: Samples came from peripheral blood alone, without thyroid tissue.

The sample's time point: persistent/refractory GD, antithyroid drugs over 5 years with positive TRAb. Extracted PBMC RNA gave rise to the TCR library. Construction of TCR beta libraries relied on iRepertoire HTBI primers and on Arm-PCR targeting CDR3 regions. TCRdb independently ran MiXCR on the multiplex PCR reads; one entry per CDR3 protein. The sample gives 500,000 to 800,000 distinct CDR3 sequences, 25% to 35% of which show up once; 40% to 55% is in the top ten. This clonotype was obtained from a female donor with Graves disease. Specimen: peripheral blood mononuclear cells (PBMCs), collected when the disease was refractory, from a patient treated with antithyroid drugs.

CDR3 sequence reads: CASSLSREVANTEAFF. In nucleotides, the CDR3 is TGTGCCAGCAGCTTGTCCAGGGAGGTAGCGAACACTGAAGCTTTCTTT. The chain links TRBV5-4 to TRBJ1-1, with TRBD1 as a possible D gene (5 bases). V was pared by 1 base and J by 1 base, with 14 bases between. In germline, CDR1 is SGHNT, CDR2 YYREEE (reference sequence). This CDR3 is built from 16 residues. Combining the CDR3 with reference TRBV5-4 and TRBJ1-1 gives the whole variable domain ETGVTQSPTHLIKTRGQQVTLRCSSQSGHNTVSWYQQALGQGPQFIFQYYREEENGRGNFPPRFSGLQFPNYSSELNVNALELDDSALYLCASSLSREVANTEAFFGQGTRLTVV.